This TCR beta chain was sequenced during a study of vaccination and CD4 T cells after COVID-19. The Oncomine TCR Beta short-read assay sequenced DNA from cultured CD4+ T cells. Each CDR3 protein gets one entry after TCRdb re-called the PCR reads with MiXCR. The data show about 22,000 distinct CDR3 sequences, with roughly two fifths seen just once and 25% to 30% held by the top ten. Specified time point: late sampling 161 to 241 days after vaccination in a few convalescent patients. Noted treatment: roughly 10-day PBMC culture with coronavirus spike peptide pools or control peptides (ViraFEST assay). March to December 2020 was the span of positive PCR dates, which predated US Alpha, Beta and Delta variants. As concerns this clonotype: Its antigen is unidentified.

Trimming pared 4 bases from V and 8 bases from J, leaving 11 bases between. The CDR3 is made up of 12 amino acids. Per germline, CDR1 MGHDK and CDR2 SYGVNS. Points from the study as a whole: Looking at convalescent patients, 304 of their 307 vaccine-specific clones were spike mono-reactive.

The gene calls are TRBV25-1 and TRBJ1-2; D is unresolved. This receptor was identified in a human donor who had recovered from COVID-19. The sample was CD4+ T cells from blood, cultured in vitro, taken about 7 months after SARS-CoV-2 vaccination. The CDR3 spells CASSADLEGYTF. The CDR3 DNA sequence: TGTGCCAGCAGTGCCGACCTAGAGGGCTACACCTTC.